This T cell receptor beta chain was documented in a study of OX40 agonist ivuxolimab in advanced cancers. Study details: Among those enrolled, mean age was 60 years (range about 20 to 79) and approximately 83% were male. Among those treated, three patients had partial responses, one with hepatocellular carcinoma and two with cutaneous melanoma.

Systemic immunosuppression or a history of autoimmune disease excluded patients. Assay used: immunoSEQ multiplex PCR; TCRdb lists only in-frame clones, some missing. The sample records about 82,000 clones, 91% being singletons. The CDR3 is made up of 13 amino acids. Looked up from germline, CDR1 is MNHEY and CDR2 is SMNVEV (reference sequence). V lost 7 bases, J lost 7 bases, and 17 bases lay in between. The chain is built from TRBV27 and TRBJ2-7; maybe TRBD1 (7 bases). The input for sequencing was CD4+ or CD8+ T cells sorted from blood, taken in a trial of the OX40 agonist ivuxolimab. The source of this sequence is an adult with an advanced solid tumor such as melanoma, head and neck, liver or kidney cancer. The CDR3 here is CASKGGGTWEQYF. The CDR3 coding sequence is TGTGCCAGCAAAGGGGGCGGGACCTGGGAGCAGTACTTC.